Listed here is a single T cell receptor (beta chain). Its antigen is not identified. Trimming shortened V by 7 bases and J by 4 bases, and 11 bases separated the two germline ends. Germline CDR1 reads LNHDA; CDR2 reads SQIVND (reference sequence). This CDR3 region has 13 residues. No cell fractionation was done, so the repertoire covers all unsorted peripheral blood T cells. cDNA was made from about 510 ng RNA using alpha and beta constant primers. Alpha and beta chain libraries were made separately by chain-specific third strand synthesis with multiplexing indices. Each CDR3 protein gets one entry after TCRdb re-called the 5' RACE reads with MiXCR. The sample consists of nearly 25,000 distinct CDR3 sequences, roughly 8.7% of them appearing once. This record comes from a study of HIV-infected patients and healthy controls. General observations from the study: Healthy controls carried many MAIT alpha-chain CDR3s, while HIV+ repertoires had few. Unequal distinct sequence numbers between patients and controls complicated comparisons.

The chain couples TRBV19 to TRBJ1-5; D uncertain. The clonotype was recovered from an adult in good health. The material sequenced was blood. CDR3 sequence: CASTRGWNQPQHF. CDR3 sequence (DNA): TGTGCCAGTACTCGTGGGTGGAATCAGCCCCAGCATTTT.